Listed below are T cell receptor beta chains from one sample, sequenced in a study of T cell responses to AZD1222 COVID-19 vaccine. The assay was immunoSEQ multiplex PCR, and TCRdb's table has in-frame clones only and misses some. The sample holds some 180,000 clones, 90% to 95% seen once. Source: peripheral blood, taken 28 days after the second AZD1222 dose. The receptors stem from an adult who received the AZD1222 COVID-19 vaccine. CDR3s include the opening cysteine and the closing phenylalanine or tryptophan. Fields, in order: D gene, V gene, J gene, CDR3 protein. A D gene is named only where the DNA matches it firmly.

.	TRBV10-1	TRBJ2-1	CASSEAAGDFWFF
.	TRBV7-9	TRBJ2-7	CASSPHGVSYEQYF
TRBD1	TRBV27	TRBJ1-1	CASRGTGVNTEAFF
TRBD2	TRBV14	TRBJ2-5	CASSEGLAGETQYF
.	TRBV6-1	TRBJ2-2	CASSEWARMNTGELFF
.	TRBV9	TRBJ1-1	CASSIRMNTEAFF
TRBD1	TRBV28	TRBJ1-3	CASIPTQGAGNTIYF
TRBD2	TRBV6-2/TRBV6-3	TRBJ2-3	CASSFPLAGNTDTQYF
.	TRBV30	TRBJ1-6	CAWKTNSPLHF
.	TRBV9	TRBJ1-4	CASSAGLGSLLFF
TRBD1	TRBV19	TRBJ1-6	CASRSPGQGISPLHF
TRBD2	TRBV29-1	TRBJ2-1	CSVVRAGGPNEQFF
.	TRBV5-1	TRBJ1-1	CASSLEAVTDTEAFF
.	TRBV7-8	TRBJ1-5	CASASGPRGQPQHF
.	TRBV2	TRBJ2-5	CASSGVIQETQYF
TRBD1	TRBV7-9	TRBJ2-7	CASSLSGTVAALGEQYF
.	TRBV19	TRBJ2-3	CASSPNPGGPRTDTQYF
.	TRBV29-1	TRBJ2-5	CSVDKNRRDLMVKETQYF
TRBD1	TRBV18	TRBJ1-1	CASSPATGVLNTEAFF
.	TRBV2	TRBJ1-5	CASRGWGPQHF
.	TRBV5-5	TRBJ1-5	CASSLQGDQPQHF
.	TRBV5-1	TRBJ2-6	CASSLAWGSAANVLTF
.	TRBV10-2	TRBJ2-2	CAAQAGSDTGELFF
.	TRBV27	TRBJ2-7	CASSSNHYEQYF
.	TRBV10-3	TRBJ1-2	CAISRDLRGGYTF
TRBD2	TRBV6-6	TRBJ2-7	CASSYRAAGVTYEQYF
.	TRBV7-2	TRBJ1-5	CASSQGSSNQPQHF
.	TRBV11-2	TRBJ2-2	CASSLDLGTGELFF
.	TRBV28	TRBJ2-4	CASRGAKNIQYF
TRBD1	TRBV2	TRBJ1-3	CASRDRAGNTIYF